A single sample is the source of the 6 T cell receptor beta chains below, sequenced in a study of OX40 agonist ivuxolimab in advanced cancers. The method was immunoSEQ multiplex PCR; TCRdb's version includes in-frame clones alone and lacks a portion of them. Of roughly 40,000 clones listed, about 81% are singletons. The material sequenced was CD4+ or CD8+ T cells sorted from blood, taken in a trial of the OX40 agonist ivuxolimab. These receptors came from an adult with an advanced solid tumor such as melanoma, head and neck, liver or kidney cancer.

The V gene is TRBV19, the J gene TRBJ2-4; the D gene is possibly TRBD2 (7 bases). The V gene lost 8 bases and the J gene lost 6 bases, with 17 bases spanning the gap. From germline, CDR1 is LNHDA and CDR2 SQIVND (reference sequence). The CDR3 is 14 residues long. The CDR3 reads CASQRGGLGNIQYF. In nucleotides, the CDR3 is TGTGCCAGTCAAAGGGGGGGATTGGGAAACATTCAGTACTTC.

The genes are TRBV2 and TRBJ1-2; 7 nucleotides align to TRBD1. The germline gives CDR1 SNHLY, CDR2 FYNNEI. V gave up 4 bases and J gave up 5 bases; unmatched junction bases: 7. The CDR3 loop spans 14 amino acids. This CDR3 reads CASSAAGTEYGYTF. CDR3 coding DNA: TGTGCCAGCAGTGCAGCCGGGACAGAATATGGCTACACCTTC.

This chain connects TRBV2 to TRBJ1-5; D is undetermined. This CDR3 comprises 14 residues. Germline CDR1 SNHLY, CDR2 FYNNEI. With 3 bases removed from V and 3 bases from J, the gap between germline ends came to 9 bases. CDR3 amino acids: CASSDVAPNQPQHF. The CDR3 DNA is TGTGCCAGCAGTGACGTGGCCCCCAATCAGCCCCAGCATTTT. The full variable domain, with the rest looked up from reference TRBV2 and TRBJ1-5, is EPEVTQTPSHQVTQMGQEVILRCVPISNHLYFYWYRQILGQKVEFLVSFYNNEISEKSEIFDDQFSVERPDGSNFTLKIRSTKLEDSAMYFCASSDVAPNQPQHFGDGTRLSIL.

The V and J genes are TRBV9 and TRBJ2-2; 8 positions match TRBD2. From germline, CDR1 is SGDLS and CDR2 YYNGEE. The CDR3 is made up of 17 amino acids. The J segment lost 3 bases and the V segment lost 0 bases, leaving 7 bases of the junction unmatched. CDR3 bases: TGTGCCAGCAGCGTAGTTGGGGGACTAGGCTACACCGGGGAGCTGTTTTTT. Protein sequence: CASSVVGGLGYTGELFF.

In this sample, this clone turned up once. The CDR3 DNA is TGCGCCAGCAGCCAAGTACCCGACAGCGACAATGAGCAGTTCTTC. It specifies CASSQVPDSDNEQFF. This chain joins TRBV4-1 and TRBJ2-1; D might be TRBD1 (5 bases). The length of the CDR3 is 15 residues. The V end lost 1 base, the J end lost 5 bases, and 12 bases lay between the germline ends. Germline-derived CDR1 and CDR2 are MGHRA and YSYEKL.

This chain connects TRBV18 to TRBJ2-2, with D perhaps TRBD2 (6 bases). Trimming stripped 3 bases from V and 8 bases from J, with 13 bases between. Germline lookup yields CDR1 KGHSH and CDR2 LQKENI. The CDR3 is made up of 14 amino acids. The CDR3 loop is CASSPRAGPGELFF. For the CDR3, the DNA is TGTGCCAGCTCACCGCGTGCGGGGCCTGGGGAGCTGTTTTTT.